This T cell receptor beta chain emerged from a study of blood T cells in healthy people across ages. General study points: Without sorted subsets, naive and antigen-experienced compartments could not be conclusively compared. Considered underestimates were the diversity estimates obtained from one million T cells.

Individuals who donated were healthy Caucasians from Russia aged roughly 6 to 100. CDR1 is SGHRS, CDR2 YFSETQ, per germline. The CDR3 spans 14 residues. Note on this clonotype: Its antigen is currently unknown. One end of the junction does not line up with germline, which may come from a read error.

A sample-barcoded 5' primer and a J-beta primer mix were used in a second PCR of roughly 7 to 11 cycles. Each cDNA molecule received a tag from a template-switch adaptor that had 12 random nucleotides. TCRdb re-called the 5' RACE reads through MiXCR, storing one row per CDR3 protein. Here the sample spans around 2 million distinct CDR3 sequences, roughly two fifths being singletons. Sequencing used blood. The gene calls are TRBV5-1 and TRBJ1-4, with D unclear. The clonotype comes from a human donor in good health. DNA of the CDR3: TGCGCCAGCAGCTTGGAAACAACTAATGAAAAACGGTTTTTT. It is translated as CASSLETTNEKRFF. Full variable domain (rest looked up from reference TRBV5-1 and TRBJ1-4): KAGVTQTPRYLIKTRGQQVTLSCSPISGHRSVSWYQQTPGQGLQFLFEYFSETQRNKGNFPGRFSGRQFSNSRSEMNVSTLELGDSALYLCASSLETTNEKRFFGSGTQLSVL.